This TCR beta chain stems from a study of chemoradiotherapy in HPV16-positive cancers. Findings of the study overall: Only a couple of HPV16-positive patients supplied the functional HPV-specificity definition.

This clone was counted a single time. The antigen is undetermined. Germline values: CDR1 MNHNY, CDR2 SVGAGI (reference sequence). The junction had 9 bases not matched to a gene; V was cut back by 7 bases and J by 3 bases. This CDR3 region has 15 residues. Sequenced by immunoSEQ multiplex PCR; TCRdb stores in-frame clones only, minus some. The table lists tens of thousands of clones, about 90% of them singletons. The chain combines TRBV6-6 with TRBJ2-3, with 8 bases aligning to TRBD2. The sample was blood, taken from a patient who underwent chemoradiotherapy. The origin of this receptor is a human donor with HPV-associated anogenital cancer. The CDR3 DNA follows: TGTGCCAGCACCTCCCTTGGGACTAGAACAGATACGCAGTATTTT. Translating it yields CASTSLGTRTDTQYF.